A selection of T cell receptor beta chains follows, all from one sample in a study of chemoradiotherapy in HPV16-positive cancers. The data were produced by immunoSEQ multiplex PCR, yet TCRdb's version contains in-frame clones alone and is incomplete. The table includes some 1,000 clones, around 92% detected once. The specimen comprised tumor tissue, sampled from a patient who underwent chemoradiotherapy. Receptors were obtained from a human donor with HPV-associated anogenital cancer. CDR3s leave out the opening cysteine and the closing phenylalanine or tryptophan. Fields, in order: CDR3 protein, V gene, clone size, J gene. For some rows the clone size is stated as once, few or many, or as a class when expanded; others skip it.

ASSLGVQGWGNQPQH TRBV7-9 - TRBJ1-5
ASTARGITGELF TRBV27 - TRBJ2-2
ASRPAFGQVGGYT TRBV6-5 few TRBJ1-2
ASGYQPQH TRBV28 - TRBJ1-5
AIGASNTEAF TRBV10-3 - TRBJ1-1
ASSAGGELF TRBV11-2 - TRBJ2-2
ATKALTGRQETQY TRBV2 few TRBJ2-5
ASTYRQGYEKLF TRBV7-2 few TRBJ1-4
ASSWVTRDTQY TRBV28 - TRBJ2-3
ASSNRGGPKELYGTLNTEAF TRBV21-1 - TRBJ1-1
ASSQGVWTEQY TRBV4-1 - TRBJ2-7
ASSEGGGNEKLF TRBV6-1 - TRBJ1-4
ASSTDGEKLF TRBV5-8 - TRBJ1-4
ASSRGGPTDTQY TRBV5-1 - TRBJ2-3
AWSGGTLYEQY TRBV30 - TRBJ2-7
ASSPTTGGRDEQY TRBV18 few TRBJ2-7
ASSSYDIGYGELF TRBV5-4 - TRBJ2-2
ASRLDRNSVEKLF TRBV28 - TRBJ1-4
ASSLGSPYNEQF TRBV5-1 - TRBJ2-1
ASSWGQNTEAF TRBV6-1 - TRBJ1-1
ASSLDPGTTSGD TRBV11-2 - TRBJ1-2
ASSLGGESNTGELF TRBV11-2 - TRBJ2-2
AISGAGEAF TRBV28 - TRBJ1-1
ASSSQGFFWVDHEQY TRBV7-2 - TRBJ2-7
AWSWGLVGNEQF TRBV30 - TRBJ2-1
ASRMTANYGYT TRBV28 - TRBJ1-2
ASSQELGTLNTEAF TRBV4-3 - TRBJ1-1
ASSRKSYGYT TRBV7-9 - TRBJ1-2
ATRDSMNTEAF TRBV10-3 - TRBJ1-1
ASSLDPSGNIQY TRBV11-2 - TRBJ2-4
ASSDGGTDTQY TRBV6-4 - TRBJ2-3
ASSFNRPQH TRBV7-2 - TRBJ1-5
ASSVDWTVGTQY TRBV9 - TRBJ2-5
ASKGDYRPNSPLH TRBV2 - TRBJ1-6
ASSWGQLNTEAF TRBV7-8 - TRBJ1-1
ASSPRTENTEAF TRBV7-9 - TRBJ1-1
ASSEDQSGANVLT TRBV6-4 - TRBJ2-6
ASTDKTAQH TRBV28 - TRBJ1-5
ASSEDQSGANVLT TRBV10-3 - TRBJ2-6
ASIQPSGGAWTEH TRBV6-5 - TRBJ2-5
AGYSYNSPLH TRBV30 - TRBJ1-6
ASSGGSGRQADTQY TRBV28 - TRBJ2-3
SVDWPQGTDTQY TRBV29-1 once TRBJ2-3
ASSEGRGAYEQY TRBV2 - TRBJ2-7
ASSQFGWTGNGYT TRBV4-3 - TRBJ1-2
AIIPGQALWNKDTWNTEAF TRBV28 - TRBJ1-1
ASSQGLKGASTGELF TRBV18 once TRBJ2-2
ASSVTAQYSNQPQH TRBV6-1 - TRBJ1-5
ASSERAGGVDEQF TRBV6-4 - TRBJ2-1